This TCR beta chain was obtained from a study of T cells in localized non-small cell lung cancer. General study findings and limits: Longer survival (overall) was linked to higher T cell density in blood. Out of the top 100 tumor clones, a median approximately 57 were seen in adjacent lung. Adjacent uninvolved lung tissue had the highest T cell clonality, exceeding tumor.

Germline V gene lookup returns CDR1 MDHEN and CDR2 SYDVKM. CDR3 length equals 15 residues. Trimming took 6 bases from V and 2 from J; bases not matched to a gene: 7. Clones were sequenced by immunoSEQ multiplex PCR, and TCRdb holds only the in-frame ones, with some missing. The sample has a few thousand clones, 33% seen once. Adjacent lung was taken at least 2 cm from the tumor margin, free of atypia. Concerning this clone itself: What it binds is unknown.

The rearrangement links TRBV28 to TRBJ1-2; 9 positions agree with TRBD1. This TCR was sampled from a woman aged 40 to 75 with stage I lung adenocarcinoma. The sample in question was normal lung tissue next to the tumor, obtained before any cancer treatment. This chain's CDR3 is CASRPGTGSNYGYTF. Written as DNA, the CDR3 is TGTGCCAGCAGACCCGGGACAGGGTCAAACTATGGCTACACCTTC.